A single sample gave rise to the 23 T cell receptor beta chains below, sequenced in a study of blood T cell repertoires in COVID-19. The method was immunoSEQ multiplex PCR; TCRdb's version includes in-frame clones alone and lacks a portion of them. In the table there are 85,000 to 100,000 clones, about 85% of which are singletons. Specimen: peripheral blood. These receptors were collected from a man aged 60 to 75 with acute or convalescent COVID-19.

The V and J genes are TRBV30 and TRBJ1-6; possible D gene TRBD1, 6 bases. The V end lost 3 bases, the J end lost 10 bases, and 19 bases lay between the germline ends. CDR1 is GTSNPN and CDR2 is SVGIG in the germline V gene (reference sequence). The CDR3 sequence is 15 residues long. CDR3 amino acids: CAWSALGGSESPLHF. CDR3 DNA: TGTGCCTGGAGCGCCCTTGGGGGCTCGGAATCACCCCTCCACTTT. Full variable domain (rest looked up from reference TRBV30 and TRBJ1-6): SQTIHQWPATLVQPVGSPLSLECTVEGTSNPNLYWYRQAAGRGLQLLFYSVGIGQISSEVPQNLSASRPQDRQFILSSKKLLLSDSGFYLCAWSALGGSESPLHFGNGTRLTVT.

The gene calls are TRBV9 and TRBJ2-1; TRBD2 is a possible D gene (6 bases). Germline values: CDR1 SGDLS, CDR2 YYNGEE. The V gene lost 2 bases and the J gene lost 9 bases, with 15 bases spanning the gap. The CDR3 is 14 residues long. The CDR3 nucleotides read TGTGCCAGCAGCGTGGCGGGGCGTCGGAGTGAGCAGTTCTTC. Its translation: CASSVAGRRSEQFF.

The chain combines TRBV10-3 with TRBJ2-7; TRBD2 matches 14 bases. The germline V gene encodes CDR1 ENHRY and CDR2 SYGVKD. With 7 bases clipped from V and 6 bases from J, the junction kept 5 bases outside the gene matches. The CDR3 length is 14 residues. The CDR3 DNA sequence: TGTGCCATCAAGGGACTAGCGGGAGTAGGCGAGCAGTACTTC. This codes for CAIKGLAGVGEQYF.

The genes are TRBV7-6 and TRBJ2-5; 14 nucleotides agree with TRBD2. This CDR3 is built from 18 residues. V was pared by 5 bases and J by 7 bases, with 15 bases of the junction left unmatched. CDR1 is SGHVS and CDR2 is FNYEAQ in the germline V gene. Written as DNA, the CDR3 is TGTGCCAGCAGCCCCGGGACTAGCGGGGGATTGAAGATTGGGACCCAGTACTTC. Residues: CASSPGTSGGLKIGTQYF.

The chain combines TRBV4-2 with TRBJ2-5, with TRBD2 matching 7 bases. Looked up from germline, CDR1 is LGHNA and CDR2 is YNFKEQ. The CDR3 is 15 amino acids. Trimming at V came to 4 bases and at J to 5 bases, leaving 10 bases not matched to a gene. CDR3 sequence (DNA): TGTGCCAGCAGCCCCCTTACGGACGGGGGGGAGACCCAGTACTTC. This gives the protein CASSPLTDGGETQYF.

CDR3 nucleotides: TGTGCCAGCAGTGATTCGGCAGGGTGGTGGATCGAAAAACTGTTTTTT. It yields the protein CASSDSAGWWIEKLFF. The genes are TRBV6-1 and TRBJ1-4, with D maybe TRBD1 (5 bases). Germline assignment: CDR1 MNHNS and CDR2 SASEGT. V shed 3 bases and J shed 8 bases, with 19 bases lying between them. The CDR3 consists of 16 residues.

The chain recombines TRBV3-1 (or the pseudogene TRBV3-2) with TRBJ2-4; 7 positions match TRBD2. This CDR3 contains 14 residues. CDR1 and CDR2 (germline): LGHDT, YNNKEL (reference sequence). V shed 4 bases and J 6 bases; nucleotides not matched to a gene: 6. The CDR3 nucleotides read TGTGCCAGCAGCCCTGGGACTATTCGAAACATTCAGTACTTC. Translated: CASSPGTIRNIQYF.

The V and J genes are TRBV6-5 and TRBJ2-2; D ambiguous. V was shortened by 1 base and J by 8 bases, with 14 bases between the two germline ends. Germline lookup yields CDR1 MNHEY and CDR2 SVGAGI. The length of the CDR3 is 15 residues. The DNA for the CDR3 is TGTGCCAGCAGTTACTTAAGGCGAGGTGCTGGGGAGCTGTTTTTT. Encoded protein: CASSYLRRGAGELFF.

V and J are TRBV6-1 and TRBJ2-2, with TRBD2 matching over 8 bases. CDR3 length: 16 residues. Germline V gene sequence: CDR1 MNHNS, CDR2 SASEGT. V was clipped by 4 bases and J by 0 bases; unmatched bases: 4. The CDR3 DNA reads TGTGCCAGCAGTGGCCAACTAGCGGCGAACACCGGGGAGCTGTTTTTT. It is translated as CASSGQLAANTGELFF.

This clone was detected only once. The rearrangement uses TRBV9 and TRBJ2-3; TRBD1 aligns across 8 bases. Germline V CDR1 and CDR2: SGDLS, YYNGEE. Trimming removed 3 bases from V and 0 bases from J; junction bases left unmatched: 9. The CDR3 length is 17 residues. The CDR3 DNA reads TGTGCCAGCAGCGCTACTTACAGGGGGTTAAGCACAGATACGCAGTATTTT. Translated: CASSATYRGLSTDTQYF.

J is TRBJ1-3 and V is TRBV27; 10 bases line up with TRBD1. Germline-derived CDR1 and CDR2 are MNHEY and SMNVEV (reference sequence). This CDR3 is built from 15 residues. Trimming at V came to 4 bases and at J to 4 bases, leaving 4 bases not matched to a gene. The CDR3: CASSSDRGRGNTIYF. CDR3 coding DNA: TGTGCCAGCAGTTCAGACAGGGGGCGAGGAAACACCATATATTTT.

This clone was observed a single time. The chain recombines TRBV27 with TRBJ2-2; D remains ambiguous. V dropped 5 bases and J dropped 1 base, with 14 bases sitting between them. The CDR3 contains 16 residues. Germline V gives CDR1 MNHEY, CDR2 SMNVEV (reference sequence). Here the CDR3 DNA reads TGTGCCAGCAGTCCGTCGAGGCTCCTGAACACCGGGGAGCTGTTTTTT. Its protein is CASSPSRLLNTGELFF.

This clone appeared once. The CDR3 sequence: CASSLDRVGGYTF. In nucleotides, the CDR3 is TGTGCCAGCAGCCTTGACAGGGTAGGGGGCTACACCTTC. The rearrangement joins TRBV11-2 to TRBJ1-2, with 7 bases that match TRBD1. The CDR3 runs 13 residues. Germline V gene lookup returns CDR1 SGHAT and CDR2 FQNNGV. Unmatched junction bases numbered 8, after V lost 5 bases and J lost 8 bases.

The V and J genes are TRBV30 and TRBJ1-2, with D maybe TRBD1 (5 bases). Germline lookup yields CDR1 GTSNPN and CDR2 SVGIG (reference sequence). V lost 2 bases, J lost 6 bases, and 16 bases lay in between. The length of the CDR3 is 14 residues. CDR3 bases: TGTGCCTGGAGTTACGGCAGGGTGCTTGATGGCTACACCTTC. Translated, it gives CAWSYGRVLDGYTF.

V and J are TRBV20-1 and TRBJ1-4; possible D gene TRBD1, 6 bases. Trimming stripped 3 bases from V and 10 bases from J, with 24 bases between. Germline CDR1 DFQATT, CDR2 SNEGSKA (reference sequence). The CDR3 is made up of 16 amino acids. This CDR3 reads CSASRLLRTEKGKLFF. The CDR3 DNA reads TGCAGTGCTAGTAGATTGTTGAGGACAGAGAAGGGAAAACTGTTTTTT.

The chain employs TRBV2 and TRBJ1-3; D is uncertain. CDR1 SNHLY and CDR2 FYNNEI come from the germline V gene. The CDR3 is 15 residues long. Trimming pared 4 bases from V and 0 bases from J, leaving 10 bases between. The CDR3 region has the DNA TGTGCCAGCAGTGTAGCACTTAGCTCTGGAAACACCATATATTTT. This translates into CASSVALSSGNTIYF. The full variable domain, rest sourced from reference TRBV2 and TRBJ1-3, is EPEVTQTPSHQVTQMGQEVILRCVPISNHLYFYWYRQILGQKVEFLVSFYNNEISEKSEIFDDQFSVERPDGSNFTLKIRSTKLEDSAMYFCASSVALSSGNTIYFGEGSWLTVV.

The J gene is TRBJ2-6, the V gene TRBV5-1; 7 positions agree with TRBD2. The CDR3 sequence is 16 residues long. V shed 9 bases and J 2 bases; nucleotides not matched to a gene: 11. From germline, CDR1 is SGHRS and CDR2 YFSETQ. CDR3 residues: CATTGGVFAGANVLTF. CDR3 in DNA: TGCGCCACAACTGGGGGGGTTTTTGCTGGGGCCAACGTCCTGACTTTC.

The V and J genes are TRBV20-1 and TRBJ2-5, with D maybe TRBD2 (5 bases). V was pared by 6 bases and J by 5 bases, with 10 bases between. This CDR3 region has 11 residues. Germline V gives CDR1 DFQATT, CDR2 SNEGSKA (reference sequence). As DNA, the CDR3 is TGCAGTGCCCGAGGGTGGGAGACCCAGTACTTC. Protein: CSARGWETQYF.

The chain employs TRBV7-2 and TRBJ2-2, with TRBD1 identical over 8 bases. This CDR3 comprises 14 residues. With V trimmed by 1 base and J by 6 bases, 1 base remained unmatched. The germline V gene has CDR1 SGHTA and CDR2 FQGNSA. The CDR3 nucleotides read TGTGCCAGCAGCTTAGTCAGGGGGCCCGGGGAGCTGTTTTTT. Protein sequence: CASSLVRGPGELFF.

The J gene is TRBJ1-6, the V gene TRBV6-5, with TRBD1 identical over 9 bases. Germline V gene lookup returns CDR1 MNHEY and CDR2 SVGAGI. The J segment lost 7 bases and the V segment lost 6 bases, leaving 1 base of the junction unmatched. The CDR3 has 13 residues. The DNA for the CDR3 is TGTGCCAGCAGCACAGGGGGCAATTCACCCCTCCACTTT. Protein: CASSTGGNSPLHF.

This chain uses TRBV3-1 (or the pseudogene TRBV3-2) with TRBJ2-2, with 9 bases fitting TRBD2. The CDR3 sequence is 16 residues long. Germline V gene lookup returns CDR1 LGHDT and CDR2 YNNKEL (reference sequence). J was trimmed by 6 bases and V by 4 bases; bases with no gene match: 9. The CDR3 protein is CASSPHGGGASGELFF. The DNA of the CDR3 is TGTGCCAGCAGCCCCCATGGCGGGGGGGCCTCCGGGGAGCTGTTTTTT.

The chain employs TRBV7-8 and TRBJ1-1, with TRBD1 matching over 7 bases. The V gene end was trimmed by 5 bases and the J gene end by 4 bases; junction bases not matched to a gene: 10. Germline assignment: CDR1 SGHVS and CDR2 FQNEAQ. The CDR3 has 15 residues. CDR3 in DNA: TGTGCCAGCAGCCGATCGACAGGGTTGGGCACTGAAGCTTTCTTT. It yields the protein CASSRSTGLGTEAFF.

The rearrangement joins TRBV29-1 to TRBJ1-2; TRBD1 aligns across 10 bases. Trimming removed 6 bases from V and 2 bases from J; junction bases left unmatched: 9. The CDR3 runs 15 residues. Germline CDR1 and CDR2: SQVTM and ANQGSEA. The CDR3 loop reads CSVILGQGTNYGYTF. CDR3 nucleotides: TGCAGCGTGATACTGGGACAGGGGACAAACTATGGCTACACCTTC.